These 9 T cell receptor beta chains were all obtained from the same sample, sequenced in a study of response to subunit inactivated influenza vaccine. TCRdb re-called the RT-PCR reads with MiXCR, one entry per CDR3 protein. The sample includes hundreds of thousands of distinct CDR3 sequences, 10% to 15% of them seen just once. The sequencing here drew on PBMCs from blood, taken roughly 6 weeks after vaccination. The source of these receptors is a man in his forties or fifties who received an inactivated influenza vaccine.

Ten or more counts support this clonotype. The V and J genes are TRBV28 and TRBJ2-7; D is unresolved. Germline V gives CDR1 MDHEN, CDR2 SYDVKM. This CDR3 spans 14 amino acids. With 6 bases removed from V and 1 base from J, the gap between germline ends came to 13 bases. CDR3 nucleotide sequence: TGTGCCAGCAGGCTAACCACCTCTTCCTACGAGCAGTACTTC. It yields the protein CASRLTTSSYEQYF.

This clonotype was recorded a few times. The chain joins TRBV6-5 to TRBJ2-7; 7 nucleotides match TRBD1. Per germline, CDR1 MNHEY and CDR2 SVGAGI. CDR3 length: 15 amino acids. The junction had 6 bases not matched to a gene; V was cut back by 2 bases and J by 2 bases. Here the CDR3 reads CASSYRQGSAYEQYF. The DNA for the CDR3 is TGTGCCAGCAGTTACCGACAGGGCTCCGCCTACGAGCAGTACTTC.

The genes are TRBV3-1 and TRBJ2-1, with 8 bases identical to TRBD2. The ends lost 0 bases at V and 9 bases at J; junction bases unmatched: 10. CDR1 and CDR2 (germline): LGHDT, YNNKEL (reference sequence). The CDR3 loop spans 16 amino acids. CDR3 sequence (DNA): TGTGCCAGCAGCCAAGAAGGAACGGTAGCGGGAATTGAGCAGTTCTTC. This gives the protein CASSQEGTVAGIEQFF.

This clonotype was seen repeatedly, ten times or more. The rearrangement links TRBV12-3 or TRBV12-4 to TRBJ2-7; D possibly matches TRBD1 or TRBD2 (5 bases each). V was clipped by 3 bases and J by 8 bases, with 14 bases between them. The CDR3 runs 13 residues. CDR3 sequence (DNA): TGTGCCAGCAGTTTGTCCGCAGGGAGCAAGCAGTACTTC. Protein sequence: CASSLSAGSKQYF.

The V gene is TRBV14, the J gene TRBJ2-7; the match to TRBD2 covers 9 bases. The CDR3 runs 15 residues. The germline V gene encodes CDR1 SGHDN and CDR2 FVKESK. J was trimmed by 2 bases and V by 7 bases; bases with no gene match: 9. The CDR3 DNA is TGTGCCAGCACCCGGGCTAGCGGGGATACCTACGAGCAGTACTTC. It is translated as CASTRASGDTYEQYF.

The sample holds many counts of this clonotype. This rearrangement joins TRBV5-5 to TRBJ1-1, with D tentatively TRBD1 (6 bases). V was clipped by 2 bases and J by 3 bases, with 11 bases between them. Germline values: CDR1 SGHKS, CDR2 YYEKEE (reference sequence). The CDR3 is 14 residues long. CDR3 coding DNA: TGTGCCAGCAGCTTCCGGGACACATACACTGAAGCTTTCTTT. Translating gives CASSFRDTYTEAFF.

This clonotype was observed a handful of times. The genes are TRBV11-2 and TRBJ2-7; D call uncertain. The CDR3 covers 16 residues. V lost 1 base to trimming and J lost 1 base, with 14 bases between them. The V gene's germline CDR1 is SGHAT and CDR2 FQNNGV. In nucleotides, the CDR3 is TGTGCCAGCAGCTTAGGGTCCTTCAGATCGTCCTACGAGCAGTACTTC. Residues: CASSLGSFRSSYEQYF.

The chain links TRBV7-2 to TRBJ1-5; TRBD1 is a possible D gene (5 bases). The CDR3 spans 15 residues. CDR1 is SGHTA, CDR2 FQGNSA, per germline. Trimming took off 1 base at V and 7 bases at J, with 14 bases between the two ends. CDR3 nucleotide sequence: TGTGCCAGCAGCTTAGGGCCAGGGTTAAAACAGCCCCAGCATTTT. This sequence encodes CASSLGPGLKQPQHF.

The chain employs TRBV4-1 and TRBJ1-5; no definite D call. Germline V CDR1 and CDR2: MGHRA, YSYEKL. Trimming stripped 4 bases from V and 0 bases from J, with 10 bases between. The CDR3 totals 15 residues. CDR3 nucleotide sequence: TGCGCCAGCAGCCCCTGGGCAAATAGCAATCAGCCCCAGCATTTT. This gives the protein CASSPWANSNQPQHF.